This T cell receptor (beta chain) was profiled in a study of blood T cell repertoires in COVID-19. Turning to the study itself: Donors in the United States, Italy and Spain gave samples during acute or convalescent COVID-19. From T cells, B-cell-depleted T cells, or PBMCs came the material, which was cDNA or gDNA.

The CDR3 consists of 15 residues. Germline V lookup: CDR1 LGHNA, CDR2 YNFKEQ. Trimming pared 1 base from V and 8 bases from J, leaving 12 bases between. As handled by the study authors: Reference gene primer amplification gave nucleated cell count estimates. The table came from immunoSEQ multiplex PCR; TCRdb's copy has only in-frame clones and leaves some out. That table is the source of V, J and clone size, and D and trimming were worked out from the DNA. The sample yields some 200,000 clones, just over 85% seen once. The chain carries TRBV4-2 and TRBJ1-6; D is ambiguous. The source is a man older than 75 with acute or convalescent COVID-19. Sequenced: peripheral blood. The DNA for the CDR3 is TGTGCCAGCAGCCAAGGGGCCAACTCGGATTCACCCCTCCACTTT. Its translation: CASSQGANSDSPLHF.